What follows are 19 T cell receptor beta chains derived from one specimen sequenced in a study of post-analysis software for immune sequencing data. General study findings and limits: TRBV5-6, TRBV5-1 and TRBV20-1 belonged to a set of roughly five TRBV segments that were more frequent in patients than controls.

Unique molecular identifiers tagged the TCR beta cDNA libraries. TCRdb re-called the PCR reads through MiXCR, storing one row per CDR3 protein. The sample yields 650,000 to 850,000 distinct CDR3 sequences, 53% seen once. These receptors' targets are unknown. The specimen sequenced was blood. The source is a girl aged 10 to 17 with multiple sclerosis.

A word on this clonotype: Possible read error: a much larger clone is one base away. The chain uses TRBV6-4 and TRBJ2-5; TRBD2 agrees at 12 bases. Germline CDR1 and CDR2: MRHNA and SNTAGT. This CDR3 contains 15 residues. Trimming cost V 3 bases and J 11 bases; bases outside gene matches: 10. This CDR3 is CASSETSGRINEQYF. CDR3 in DNA: TGTGCCAGCAGTGAAACTAGCGGGAGGATCAATGAGCAGTACTTC.

This clonotype was found a few times. This chain connects TRBV7-2 to TRBJ2-5; TRBD2 agrees at 14 bases. CDR1 and CDR2 from the germline V gene are SGHTA and FQGNSA. Trimming took 5 bases from V and 11 from J; bases not matched to a gene: 7. CDR3 length equals 14 residues. The CDR3 is CASSQGLAGEVQYF. The CDR3 region has the DNA TGTGCCAGCAGCCAGGGACTAGCGGGGGAAGTTCAGTACTTC.

The V call is TRBV5-1, the J call TRBJ2-1, with TRBD2 identical over 11 bases. In germline, CDR1 is SGHRS, CDR2 YFSETQ. This CDR3 has 18 residues. V shed 4 bases, J shed 0 bases, and the junction held 9 bases outside the gene matches. DNA for the CDR3: TGCGCCAGCAGCCCGGGACTAGCGGCCGCTAGCTCCTACAATGAGCAGTTCTTC. As protein: CASSPGLAAASSYNEQFF.

V is TRBV27 and J is TRBJ2-1; 8 bases are a match to TRBD2. The ends lost 2 bases at V and 6 bases at J; junction bases unmatched: 6. CDR3 size: 15 residues. Germline values: CDR1 MNHEY, CDR2 SMNVEV (reference sequence). CDR3 sequence (DNA): TGTGCCAGCAGTTTAGAGGGACTAGGGACCAATGAGCAGTTCTTC. As protein: CASSLEGLGTNEQFF.

This clonotype was counted only a few times. This chain joins TRBV29-1 and TRBJ2-1, with TRBD2 matching over 11 bases. The CDR3 totals 16 residues. V shed 5 bases, J shed 2 bases, and the junction held 8 bases outside the gene matches. Germline V gene data show CDR1 as SQVTM and CDR2 as ANQGSEA. The CDR3 nucleotides read TGCAGCGTTCAACTAGCGGGAGCCTCGCCCTACAATGAGCAGTTCTTC. Protein: CSVQLAGASPYNEQFF.

The V call is TRBV20-1, the J call TRBJ2-4; TRBD2 aligns across 10 bases. The J call may be incorrect, as the DNA end agrees better with TRBJ2-7. The germline CDR1 and CDR2 sequences are DFQATT and SNEGSKA (reference sequence). The CDR3 spans 15 residues. CDR3 nucleotide sequence: TGCAGTGCTCGCAAGCGGGGGGGCATACCCTACGAGCAGTACTTC. Its protein product is CSARKRGGIPYEQYF.

The rearrangement links TRBV7-2 to TRBJ2-7, with 9 bases matching TRBD1. V dropped 4 bases and J dropped 3; count of bases not matched to a gene: 10. There are 16 residues in the CDR3. Germline loops: CDR1 SGHTA, CDR2 FQGNSA. CDR3 sequence: CASSSQATGGRYEQYF. DNA for the CDR3: TGTGCCAGCAGCTCCCAAGCGACAGGGGGTCGCTACGAGCAGTACTTC.

The sample holds one count of this clonotype. One junction end does not reproduce the germline sequence, and a read error may be involved. The gene calls are TRBV10-3 and TRBJ2-3, with D perhaps TRBD2 (6 bases). Germline lookup yields CDR1 ENHRY and CDR2 SYGVKD. This CDR3 is built from 13 residues. CDR3 sequence (DNA): TGTGCCACCAGTCACCCGGGACTGATTACGCAGTATTTT. Its translation: CATSHPGLITQYF.

The table lists this clonotype with a count of one. The chain links TRBV5-1 to TRBJ2-1, with D perhaps assigned TRBD1 or TRBD2 (7 bases each). Germline V gene data show CDR1 as SGHRS and CDR2 as YFSETQ. This CDR3 spans 15 amino acids. The V and J ends lost 1 base and 8 bases respectively, with 16 bases between them. The CDR3 spells CASSLWDSGDDEQFF. As DNA, the CDR3 is TGCGCCAGCAGCTTGTGGGACAGCGGGGACGATGAGCAGTTCTTC.

The chain links TRBV5-5 to TRBJ2-4, with 11 nucleotides matching TRBD1. The ends lost 0 bases at V and 5 bases at J; junction bases unmatched: 4. CDR1 and CDR2 from the germline V gene are SGHKS and YYEKEE (reference sequence). The CDR3 totals 16 residues. The CDR3 bases are TGTGCCAGCAGCTTGGCCGTGGGACAGGGGGAAAACATTCAGTACTTC. Encoded protein: CASSLAVGQGENIQYF.

The chain is built from TRBV6-5 and TRBJ1-6; the D is unclear. CDR3 length: 15 amino acids. The germline V gene has CDR1 MNHEY and CDR2 SVGAGI. Trimming took 6 bases from V and 6 from J, leaving 15 bases between them. DNA for the CDR3: TGTGCCAGCAGAACTACGGACTTGCGTAATTCACCCCTCCACTTT. This translates into CASRTTDLRNSPLHF.

The V gene is TRBV5-1, the J gene TRBJ2-3, with D possibly being TRBD1 (5 bases). Trimming removed 0 bases at V and 7 bases at J, with 12 bases between. The CDR3 consists of 14 residues. CDR1 and CDR2 from the germline V gene are SGHRS and YFSETQ. The CDR3 loop reads CASSLGQSVNTQYF. The CDR3 nucleotides are TGCGCCAGCAGCTTGGGACAGTCCGTTAATACGCAGTATTTT.

Note on this clonotype: The junction and the germline gene differ at one end; a read error may be behind it. The J gene is TRBJ2-7, the V gene TRBV20-1; TRBD1 is a possible D gene (5 bases). The J call may be faulty, since TRBJ2-5 better matches the DNA end. This CDR3 region has 13 residues. CDR1 and CDR2 (germline): DFQATT, SNEGSKA (reference sequence). The chain's CDR3 is CSAREQGWATQYF. The CDR3 DNA reads as TGCAGTGCGAGAGAGCAGGGTTGGGCGACCCAGTACTTC.

The chain recombines TRBV3-1 with TRBJ2-5; tentatively, D is TRBD1 or TRBD2 (6 bases each). Germline V CDR1 and CDR2: LGHDT, YNNKEL (reference sequence). The V and J ends lost 7 bases and 1 base respectively, with 16 bases between them. This CDR3 is 15 amino acids long. CDR3: CASTAARGRQETQYF. In nucleotides, the CDR3 is TGTGCCAGCACCGCCGCCCGGGGGCGCCAAGAGACCCAGTACTTC.

V is TRBV20-1 and J is TRBJ2-7; D might be TRBD1 or TRBD2, each matching 5 bases. Germline V gene sequence: CDR1 DFQATT, CDR2 SNEGSKA (reference sequence). The CDR3 is 13 amino acids. V lost 4 bases, J lost 3 bases, and 13 bases lay in between. The DNA of the CDR3 is TGCAGTGCTACTAGGGACCGATACTACGAGCAGTACTTC. It yields the protein CSATRDRYYEQYF.

J is TRBJ1-2 and V is TRBV3-1; no definite D call. This CDR3 has 12 amino acids. V lost 3 bases, J lost 6 bases, and 8 bases lay in between. Germline CDR1 is LGHDT and CDR2 is YNNKEL (reference sequence). This CDR3 is CASSQQGHGYTF. In nucleotides, the CDR3 is TGTGCCAGCAGCCAGCAAGGTCATGGCTACACCTTC. Supplemented by reference TRBV3-1 and TRBJ1-2, the full variable domain reads DTAVSQTPKYLVTQMGNDKSIKCEQNLGHDTMYWYKQDSKKFLKIMFSYNNKELIINETVPNRFSPKSPDKAHLNLHINSLELGDSAVYFCASSQQGHGYTFGSGTRLTVV.

This chain connects TRBV2 to TRBJ2-1, with 9 bases that match TRBD2. This CDR3 is 15 amino acids long. The germline gives CDR1 SNHLY, CDR2 FYNNEI. The trim removed 4 bases at V and 8 bases at J, leaving 9 bases unmatched. The CDR3 loop is CASSVAGGPMYEQFF. CDR3 DNA: TGTGCCAGCAGTGTTGCGGGAGGGCCGATGTATGAGCAGTTCTTC. The variable domain in full, with the rest retrieved from reference TRBV2 and TRBJ2-1, is EPEVTQTPSHQVTQMGQEVILRCVPISNHLYFYWYRQILGQKVEFLVSFYNNEISEKSEIFDDQFSVERPDGSNFTLKIRSTKLEDSAMYFCASSVAGGPMYEQFFGPGTRLTVL.

This chain connects TRBV7-2 to TRBJ2-1, with 16 positions matching TRBD2. CDR3 length equals 17 residues. The V segment lost 2 bases and the J segment 8 bases; nucleotides outside the gene matches: 6. Germline CDR1 is SGHTA and CDR2 is FQGNSA. DNA of the CDR3: TGTGCCAGCAGCTTACCCGAGGGACTAGCGGGGGGGGATGAGCAGTTCTTC. This translates into CASSLPEGLAGGDEQFF.

The CDR3: CASSLAPNFNEKLFF. The DNA of the CDR3 is TGTGCCAGCAGCTTAGCGCCCAATTTTAATGAAAAACTGTTTTTT. The genes are TRBV7-8 and TRBJ1-4; D ambiguous. V was trimmed by 0 bases and J by 4 bases, leaving 9 bases between them. CDR1 and CDR2 from the germline V gene are SGHVS and FQNEAQ. There are 15 residues in the CDR3.